These T cell receptor beta chains were read from a single sample in a study of blood T cells in healthy people across ages. TCRdb re-called the 5' RACE reads through MiXCR, storing one row per CDR3 protein. The sample records 950,000 to 1,200,000 distinct CDR3 sequences, 35% to 40% being singletons. Specimen: blood. These receptors were taken from a man younger than 35 in good health. The CDR3 runs from the conserved cysteine through the conserved F or W. A D gene is named only where the DNA matches it firmly. Where a row states a size, it is once, few, many or the class of an expanded clone; other rows omit it.

j_gene: TRBJ2-5
abundance: -
v_gene: TRBV7-2
d_gene: -
CDR3nt: TGTGCCAGCAGAAAGCGGGCAGATCAAGGGACCCAGTACTTC
CDR3aa: CASRKRADQGTQYF

j_gene: TRBJ2-1
abundance: -
v_gene: TRBV10-3
d_gene: TRBD2
CDR3nt: TGTGCCATCGGTGAGGGAGGGACCCCGACAACCTACAATGAGCAGTTCTTC
CDR3aa: CAIGEGGTPTTYNEQFF

j_gene: TRBJ1-1
abundance: -
v_gene: TRBV25-1
d_gene: -
CDR3nt: TGTGCCAGCAGTGAATTTCGGGTGGGGCTGGACACTGAAGCTTTCTTT
CDR3aa: CASSEFRVGLDTEAFF

j_gene: TRBJ2-1
abundance: -
v_gene: TRBV7-2
d_gene: -
CDR3nt: TGTGCCAGCAGCTTAAGAGCGGCTCTCTACAATGAGCAGTTCTTC
CDR3aa: CASSLRAALYNEQFF

j_gene: TRBJ2-5
abundance: -
v_gene: TRBV12-3/TRBV12-4
d_gene: TRBD2
CDR3nt: TGTGCCAGCACCGCAGCGGGGGTAAAGACCCAGTACTTC
CDR3aa: CASTAAGVKTQYF

j_gene: TRBJ2-1
abundance: few
v_gene: TRBV13
d_gene: -
CDR3nt: TGTGCCAGCAGCTTAGGTCTGGGACTGTCTGACAATGAGCAGTTCTTC
CDR3aa: CASSLGLGLSDNEQFF

j_gene: TRBJ1-4
abundance: -
v_gene: TRBV5-1
d_gene: -
CDR3nt: TGCGCCAGAAGCACCGGACTTTTTCCAACTAATGAAAAACTGTTTTTT
CDR3aa: CARSTGLFPTNEKLFF

j_gene: TRBJ1-1
abundance: few
v_gene: TRBV4-3
d_gene: -
CDR3nt: TGCGCCAGCAGCCCCGATTCTGCCGAGGGGGGCCGGACTGAAGCTTTCTTT
CDR3aa: CASSPDSAEGGRTEAFF

j_gene: TRBJ1-2
abundance: -
v_gene: TRBV6-5
d_gene: -
CDR3nt: TGTGCCAGCAAGGACAGCTATGGCTACACCTTC
CDR3aa: CASKDSYGYTF

j_gene: TRBJ2-7
abundance: -
v_gene: TRBV11-2
d_gene: TRBD1
CDR3nt: TGTGCCAGCAGTCCCGGACAGGGCGAGAATGAGCAGTACTTC
CDR3aa: CASSPGQGENEQYF

j_gene: TRBJ2-3
abundance: -
v_gene: TRBV6-5
d_gene: TRBD1
CDR3nt: TGTGCCAGCGCCCCGCCTGGGACAGGGATCACAGATACGCAGTATTTT
CDR3aa: CASAPPGTGITDTQYF

j_gene: TRBJ1-4
abundance: -
v_gene: TRBV7-2
d_gene: -
CDR3nt: TGTGCCAGCAGCTTAGGCGAATCGCGGACTAATGAAAAACTGTTTTTT
CDR3aa: CASSLGESRTNEKLFF

j_gene: TRBJ1-4
abundance: few
v_gene: TRBV5-5
d_gene: -
CDR3nt: TGTGCCAGCAGCTTGTTAGGGGGAGAGGCAACTAATGAAAAACTGTTTTTT
CDR3aa: CASSLLGGEATNEKLFF

j_gene: TRBJ1-1
abundance: -
v_gene: TRBV18
d_gene: TRBD1
CDR3nt: TGTGCCAGCTCACCAGTAACAGGGGGAGTGAGGACTGAAGCTTTCTTT
CDR3aa: CASSPVTGGVRTEAFF

j_gene: TRBJ2-7
abundance: few
v_gene: TRBV20-1
d_gene: -
CDR3nt: TGCAGTGCTAGAGCAACAGGGAATTCCTACGAGCAGTACTTC
CDR3aa: CSARATGNSYEQYF

j_gene: TRBJ2-5
abundance: few
v_gene: TRBV4-3
d_gene: -
CDR3nt: TGCGCCAGCAGCCAAGATTCTGCGAGAGAGACCCAGTACTTC
CDR3aa: CASSQDSARETQYF

j_gene: TRBJ2-6
abundance: few
v_gene: TRBV3-1
d_gene: -
CDR3nt: TGTGCCAGCAGCCCGATACAGGGACCTGGGGCCAACGTCCTGACTTTC
CDR3aa: CASSPIQGPGANVLTF

j_gene: TRBJ2-3
abundance: many
v_gene: TRBV4-3
d_gene: -
CDR3nt: TGCGCCAGCAGCGCGGACAGCACAGATACGCAGTATTTT
CDR3aa: CASSADSTDTQYF

j_gene: TRBJ1-6
abundance: -
v_gene: TRBV4-1
d_gene: TRBD1
CDR3nt: TGCGCCAGCAGCCAAGAGTTTGGACAGGGGTATAATTCACCCCTCCACTTT
CDR3aa: CASSQEFGQGYNSPLHF

j_gene: TRBJ2-7
abundance: few
v_gene: TRBV7-9
d_gene: TRBD1
CDR3nt: TGTGCCAGCAAAGGGAACCGGGACAGAAGCTACGAGCAGTACTTC
CDR3aa: CASKGNRDRSYEQYF

j_gene: TRBJ1-1
abundance: few
v_gene: TRBV12-3/TRBV12-4
d_gene: TRBD1
CDR3nt: TGTGCCAGCAGGACAGGGGCGGACACTGAAGCTTTCTTT
CDR3aa: CASRTGADTEAFF

j_gene: TRBJ1-5
abundance: -
v_gene: TRBV27
d_gene: -
CDR3nt: TGTGCCAGCAGTTCATACCAACAGGGAGGCAATCAGCCCCAGCATTTT
CDR3aa: CASSSYQQGGNQPQHF

j_gene: TRBJ2-5
abundance: few
v_gene: TRBV27
d_gene: -
CDR3nt: TGTGCCAGCAGTTACACAGGGAAGGAGACCCAGTACTTC
CDR3aa: CASSYTGKETQYF

j_gene: TRBJ1-2
abundance: -
v_gene: TRBV7-8
d_gene: -
CDR3nt: TGTGCCAGCAGCTTACGGGGGCAGGGAACCCCAAACTATGGCTACACCTTC
CDR3aa: CASSLRGQGTPNYGYTF

j_gene: TRBJ1-6
abundance: -
v_gene: TRBV7-2
d_gene: -
CDR3nt: TGTGCCAGCAGCTTAGGAACGGGGGCGGTCAATTCACCCCTCCACTTT
CDR3aa: CASSLGTGAVNSPLHF

j_gene: TRBJ2-7
abundance: many
v_gene: TRBV4-1
d_gene: TRBD1
CDR3nt: TGCGCCAGCAGCCAAGATGTGGGACAGAGGACTGAGCAGTACTTC
CDR3aa: CASSQDVGQRTEQYF